The 28 T cell receptor beta chains in this list originate from one sample, sequenced in a study of blood T cell repertoires in COVID-19. The assay was immunoSEQ multiplex PCR, and TCRdb's table has in-frame clones only and misses some. The table lists roughly 64,000 clones, approximately 90% of them singletons. Sequences were obtained from peripheral blood. The origin of the receptors is a man in his fifties or sixties with active COVID-19.

The genes are TRBV7-8 and TRBJ2-1; TRBD2 matches 8 bases. This CDR3 has 16 amino acids. Germline CDR1 SGHVS, CDR2 FQNEAQ. V dropped 5 bases and J dropped 5; count of bases not matched to a gene: 11. DNA of the CDR3: TGTGCCAGCAGCCCCGAGGGACTAGTAAGGCACAATGAGCAGTTCTTC. Amino acid sequence: CASSPEGLVRHNEQFF.

J is TRBJ2-1 and V is TRBV9, with 7 positions matching TRBD2. The V segment lost 4 bases and the J segment 6 bases; nucleotides outside the gene matches: 10. Per the germline V gene, CDR1 is SGDLS and CDR2 is YYNGEE. The CDR3 is 15 residues long. DNA of the CDR3: TGTGCCAGCAGCCCTGGGTTAGCGGGCGGCAATGAGCAGTTCTTC. Encoded protein: CASSPGLAGGNEQFF.

The chain combines TRBV14 with TRBJ1-3, with TRBD1 matching over 9 bases. The CDR3 is 16 amino acids. Germline CDR1 and CDR2: SGHDN and FVKESK. V lost 6 bases and J lost 1; bases outside the gene matches: 7. CDR3 loop: CASRRTGANSGNTIYF. DNA of the CDR3: TGTGCCAGCAGACGGACAGGGGCGAATTCTGGAAACACCATATATTTT.

This sequence joins TRBV7-8 and TRBJ2-3; 7 nucleotides align to TRBD1. The CDR3 length is 12 residues. J lost 9 bases, V lost 5 bases, and 5 bases had no gene match. Germline values: CDR1 SGHVS, CDR2 FQNEAQ. The chain's CDR3 is CASSPGTVTQYF. CDR3 DNA sequence: TGTGCCAGCAGCCCAGGGACAGTCACGCAGTATTTT.

The CDR3 DNA sequence: TGTCCACCGTGGGGGGTGGAGGAAAAACTGTTTTTT. The encoded protein is CPPWGVEEKLFF. The rearrangement joins TRBV6-9 to TRBJ1-4; tentatively, D is TRBD1 (5 bases). The CDR3 consists of 12 residues. From germline, CDR1 is MNHGY and CDR2 SVAAGI.

This chain uses TRBV6-5 with TRBJ2-5; TRBD1 aligns across 7 bases. With 2 bases clipped from V and 2 bases from J, the junction kept 2 bases outside the gene matches. Germline CDR1 and CDR2: MNHEY and SVGAGI. CDR3 length: 14 residues. CDR3 nucleotide sequence: TGTGCCAGCAGTTACGGACAGGCACAAGAGACCCAGTACTTC. Amino acid sequence: CASSYGQAQETQYF.

This clone was found once. The genes are TRBV27 and TRBJ2-5; D perhaps matches TRBD2 (6 bases). V lost 0 bases and J lost 5, with 22 bases in between. The CDR3 covers 18 residues. Germline V CDR1 and CDR2: MNHEY, SMNVEV (reference sequence). CDR3 in amino acids: CASSLSSSVREVGETQYF. Here the CDR3 DNA reads TGTGCCAGCAGTTTATCATCTTCGGTTAGGGAGGTGGGGGAGACCCAGTACTTC.

This clone was counted a few times. The V call is TRBV2, the J call TRBJ2-5; tentatively, D is TRBD2 (6 bases). Germline assignment: CDR1 SNHLY and CDR2 FYNNEI. This CDR3 has 15 residues. V lost 6 bases and J 5 bases, leaving 19 bases between the germline ends. This CDR3 is CASRRRQLAAETQYF. The CDR3 coding sequence is TGTGCCAGCAGAAGGCGTCAACTAGCTGCGGAGACCCAGTACTTC.

V and J are TRBV7-9 and TRBJ2-2; 9 bases line up with TRBD2. The CDR3 runs 16 residues. After removal of 2 bases from V and 5 bases from J, the junction contained 6 bases not matched to a gene. From germline, CDR1 is SEHNR and CDR2 FQNEAQ (reference sequence). The CDR3 sequence: CASSLYLAGRTGELFF. CDR3 coding DNA: TGTGCCAGCAGCTTATACCTAGCGGGACGTACCGGGGAGCTGTTTTTT.

This chain connects TRBV6-6 to TRBJ1-5, with D possibly matching TRBD1 (6 bases). The CDR3 extends over 16 amino acids. The V gene lost 4 bases and the J gene lost 0 bases, with 13 bases spanning the gap. Germline CDR1 is MNHNY and CDR2 is SVGAGI (reference sequence). The CDR3 here is CASSSVGTHSNQPQHF. The CDR3 DNA reads TGTGCCAGCAGTTCCGTCGGGACACATAGCAATCAGCCCCAGCATTTT.

The rearrangement joins TRBV30 to TRBJ2-7; no definite D call. The CDR3 sequence is 11 residues long. Trimming cost V 0 bases and J 3 bases, with 3 bases left between them. Germline V CDR1 and CDR2: GTSNPN, SVGIG (reference sequence). In nucleotides, the CDR3 is TGTGCCTGGAGTGTCGGCTACGAGCAGTACTTC. Translating it yields CAWSVGYEQYF.

V and J are TRBV2 and TRBJ2-2, with D perhaps matching TRBD1 (5 bases). V lost 6 bases to trimming and J lost 1 base, with 9 bases between them. CDR1 and CDR2 from the germline V gene are SNHLY and FYNNEI. This CDR3 contains 14 residues. For the CDR3, the DNA is TGTGCCAGCAGGTGGACACAGAACACCGGGGAGCTGTTTTTT. Translation: CASRWTQNTGELFF.

J is TRBJ1-6 and V is TRBV2; possible D gene TRBD1, 6 bases. V was shortened by 6 bases and J by 8 bases, with 14 bases between the two germline ends. Germline-derived CDR1 and CDR2 are SNHLY and FYNNEI. The CDR3 contains 14 residues. CDR3 residues: CASSIRGRDSPLHF. The CDR3 coding sequence is TGTGCCAGCAGCATCAGGGGTAGGGATTCACCCCTCCACTTT. The entire variable domain, with the rest obtained from reference TRBV2 and TRBJ1-6, is as follows: EPEVTQTPSHQVTQMGQEVILRCVPISNHLYFYWYRQILGQKVEFLVSFYNNEISEKSEIFDDQFSVERPDGSNFTLKIRSTKLEDSAMYFCASSIRGRDSPLHFGNGTRLTVT.

The J gene is TRBJ2-7, the V gene TRBV9; TRBD2 aligns across 11 bases. The V segment lost 4 bases and the J segment 4 bases; nucleotides outside the gene matches: 4. CDR1 is SGDLS and CDR2 is YYNGEE in the germline V gene. This CDR3 is 14 amino acids long. As DNA, the CDR3 is TGTGCCAGCAGCTCTCGGACTAGCGGGTACGAGCAGTACTTC. Protein sequence: CASSSRTSGYEQYF.

The DNA for the CDR3 is TGTGCCAGCAGCGAGGGGAAACTAGCGGGGCCAACCCGGCCCGGGGAGCTGTTTTTT. Protein product: CASSEGKLAGPTRPGELFF. The V call is TRBV9, the J call TRBJ2-2; 10 bases are a match to TRBD2. V was pared by 3 bases and J by 6 bases, with 17 bases of the junction left unmatched. This CDR3 region has 19 residues. Germline V CDR1 and CDR2: SGDLS, YYNGEE. Based on the CDR3 plus reference TRBV9 and TRBJ2-2, the full variable domain is DSGVTQTPKHLITATGQRVTLRCSPRSGDLSVYWYQQSLDQGLQFLIQYYNGEERAKGNILERFSAQQFPDLHSELNLSSLELGDSALYFCASSEGKLAGPTRPGELFFGEGSRLTVL.

The chain uses TRBV21-1 and TRBJ2-1; the table's D call of TRBD2 was not tested on the DNA. TRBV21-1 is designated a pseudogene. The CDR3 extends over 15 amino acids. CDR3 sequence (DNA): TGTGCCAGCAACGATCTAGATTCTTCCTACAATGAGCAGTTCTTC. Translated, it gives CASNDLDSSYNEQFF.

The V and J genes are TRBV11-2 and TRBJ1-1, with D perhaps matching TRBD1 (6 bases). Per germline, CDR1 SGHAT and CDR2 FQNNGV. Trimming took off 6 bases at V and 4 bases at J, with 15 bases between the two ends. CDR3 length: 14 amino acids. The CDR3 DNA is TGTGCCAGCAGGCAGGGGTCGGGGGGCACTGAAGCTTTCTTT. Residues: CASRQGSGGTEAFF.

This clone came up once. V gene TRBV19 combines with J gene TRBJ1-5, with D tentatively TRBD1 (5 bases). Germline V lookup: CDR1 LNHDA, CDR2 SQIVND (reference sequence). This CDR3 has 17 amino acids. Between the trimmed V and J ends, which lost 2 bases and 0 bases, there was a span of 14 bases. The DNA for the CDR3 is TGTGCCAGTAGTATATCCAAAGACAGCTATAGCAATCAGCCCCAGCATTTT. The encoded protein is CASSISKDSYSNQPQHF.

V gene TRBV13 combines with J gene TRBJ2-1; TRBD2 aligns across 9 bases. CDR3 size: 16 residues. V was clipped by 4 bases and J by 10 bases; unmatched bases: 14. Germline CDR1 reads PRHDT; CDR2 reads FYEKMQ (reference sequence). CDR3 nucleotide sequence: TGTGCCAGCAGCTGGCGTAGGCTAGCGGGAAATCGGGAGCAGTTCTTC. This gives the protein CASSWRRLAGNREQFF.

This chain connects TRBV2 to TRBJ2-7, with 7 bases aligning to TRBD2. Trimming at V came to 4 bases and at J to 0 bases, leaving 3 bases not matched to a gene. Germline V gene sequence: CDR1 SNHLY, CDR2 FYNNEI. The CDR3 has 14 residues. Here the CDR3 DNA reads TGTGCCAGCAGTGGTCTAGCGGACTCCTACGAGCAGTACTTC. This codes for CASSGLADSYEQYF. The full variable domain, its missing parts supplied by reference TRBV2 and TRBJ2-7, is EPEVTQTPSHQVTQMGQEVILRCVPISNHLYFYWYRQILGQKVEFLVSFYNNEISEKSEIFDDQFSVERPDGSNFTLKIRSTKLEDSAMYFCASSGLADSYEQYFGPGTRLTVT.

This clone was seen more than once but under ten times. V usage is TRBV7-9 and J usage is TRBJ2-7; 9 positions agree with TRBD1. Germline CDR1 reads SEHNR; CDR2 reads FQNEAQ (reference sequence). CDR3 length: 14 residues. V lost 3 bases, J lost 5 bases, and 5 bases stayed unmatched. CDR3 DNA: TGTGCCAGCAGCTTGAGGACAGGGGACCACGAGCAGTACTTC. It yields the protein CASSLRTGDHEQYF.

V is TRBV7-2 and J is TRBJ2-5; D ambiguous. V lost 2 bases and J 2 bases, leaving 6 bases between the germline ends. The CDR3 is made up of 13 amino acids. Per germline, CDR1 SGHTA and CDR2 FQGNSA. The DNA for the CDR3 is TGTGCCAGCAGCTTACCCTCGCAAGAGACCCAGTACTTC. It encodes CASSLPSQETQYF. Using reference TRBV7-2 and TRBJ2-5 for the parts outside the CDR3, the full variable domain is GAGVSQSPSNKVTEKGKDVELRCDPISGHTALYWYRQSLGQGLEFLIYFQGNSAPDKSGLPSDRFSAERTGGSVSTLTIQRTQQEDSAVYLCASSLPSQETQYFGPGTRLLVL.

The V gene is TRBV5-4, the J gene TRBJ1-5, with 7 bases that match TRBD1. Germline CDR1 SGHNT, CDR2 YYREEE (reference sequence). This CDR3 comprises 14 residues. The V and J ends lost 3 bases and 3 bases, in that order; junction bases with no gene match: 3. The CDR3 region has the DNA TGTGCCAGCAGCTCTGGACAGGTCAATCAGCCCCAGCATTTT. Residues: CASSSGQVNQPQHF.

The chain combines TRBV2 with TRBJ2-2; the D is unclear. V was pared by 7 bases and J by 1 base, with 10 bases between. Per the germline V gene, CDR1 is SNHLY and CDR2 is FYNNEI. This CDR3 comprises 14 residues. The chain's CDR3 is CASKWLMNTGELFF. CDR3 DNA sequence: TGTGCCAGCAAATGGCTGATGAACACCGGGGAGCTGTTTTTT. The full variable domain, completed using reference TRBV2 and TRBJ2-2, is EPEVTQTPSHQVTQMGQEVILRCVPISNHLYFYWYRQILGQKVEFLVSFYNNEISEKSEIFDDQFSVERPDGSNFTLKIRSTKLEDSAMYFCASKWLMNTGELFFGEGSRLTVL.

V is TRBV12-3 or TRBV12-4 and J is TRBJ1-2, with 7 bases fitting TRBD1. The V segment lost 4 bases and the J segment 7 bases; nucleotides outside the gene matches: 6. The CDR3 has 13 residues. CDR3 coding DNA: TGTGCCAGCAGTTCAGGGGGGAGGAGTGGCTACACCTTC. It specifies CASSSGGRSGYTF.

The CDR3, as DNA: TGTGCCAGCAGCCAAGGACAGCAGAACACTGAAGCTTTCTTT. It yields the protein CASSQGQQNTEAFF. This chain joins TRBV3-1 (or the pseudogene TRBV3-2) and TRBJ1-1; a weak D match, TRBD1 (5 bases). The CDR3 loop spans 14 amino acids. CDR1 LGHDT and CDR2 YNNKEL come from the germline V gene (reference sequence). V was shortened by 1 base and J by 1 base, with 7 bases between the two germline ends.

This chain links TRBV6-6 with TRBJ2-3, with 12 nucleotides matching TRBD2. This CDR3 has 16 residues. V gave up 8 bases and J gave up 1 base; unmatched junction bases: 7. The germline CDR1 and CDR2 sequences are MNHNY and SVGAGI (reference sequence). Written as DNA, the CDR3 is TGTGCCAGCTCTAGCGGGAGGGGCTCAGGCACAGATACGCAGTATTTT. Residues: CASSSGRGSGTDTQYF.

This chain connects TRBV6-5 to TRBJ2-7; weak D call: TRBD2 (5 bases). V shed 8 bases and J shed 6 bases, with 14 bases lying between them. The length of the CDR3 is 12 residues. From germline, CDR1 is MNHEY and CDR2 SVGAGI. CDR3 sequence reads: CASSHEAGEQYF. CDR3 nucleotides: TGTGCCAGCTCTCATGAGGCGGGCGAGCAGTACTTC.